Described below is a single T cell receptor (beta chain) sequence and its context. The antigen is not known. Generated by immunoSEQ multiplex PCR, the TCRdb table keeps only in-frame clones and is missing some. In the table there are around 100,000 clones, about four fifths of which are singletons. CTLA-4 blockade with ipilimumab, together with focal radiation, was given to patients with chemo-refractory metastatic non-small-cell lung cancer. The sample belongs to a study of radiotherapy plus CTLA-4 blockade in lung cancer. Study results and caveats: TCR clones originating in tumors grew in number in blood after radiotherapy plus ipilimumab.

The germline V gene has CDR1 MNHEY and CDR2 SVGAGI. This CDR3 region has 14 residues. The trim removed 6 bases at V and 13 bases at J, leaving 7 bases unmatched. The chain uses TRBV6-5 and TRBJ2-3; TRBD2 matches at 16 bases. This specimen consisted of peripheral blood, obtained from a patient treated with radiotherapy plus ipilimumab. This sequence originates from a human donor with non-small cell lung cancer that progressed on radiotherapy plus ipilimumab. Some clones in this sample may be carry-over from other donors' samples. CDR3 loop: CASSGTSGGAGEYF. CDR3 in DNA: TGTGCCAGCAGCGGGACTAGCGGGGGGGCCGGGGAGTATTTT.